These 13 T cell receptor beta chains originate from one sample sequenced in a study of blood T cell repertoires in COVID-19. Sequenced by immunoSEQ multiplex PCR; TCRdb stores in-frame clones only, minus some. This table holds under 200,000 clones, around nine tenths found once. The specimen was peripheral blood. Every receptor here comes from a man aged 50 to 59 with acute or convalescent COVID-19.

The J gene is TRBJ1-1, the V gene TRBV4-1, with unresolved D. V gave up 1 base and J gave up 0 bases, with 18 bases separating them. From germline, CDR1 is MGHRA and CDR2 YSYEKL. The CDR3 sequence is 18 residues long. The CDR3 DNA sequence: TGCGCCAGCAGCCAAGTGGCGGTGATAGTTATAATGAACACTGAAGCTTTCTTT. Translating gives CASSQVAVIVIMNTEAFF.

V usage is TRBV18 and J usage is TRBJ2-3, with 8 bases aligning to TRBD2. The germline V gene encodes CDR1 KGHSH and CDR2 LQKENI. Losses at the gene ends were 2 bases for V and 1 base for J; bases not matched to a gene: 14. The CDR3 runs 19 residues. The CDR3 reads CASSPNGTRILRGTDTQYF. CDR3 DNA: TGTGCCAGCTCACCAAACGGGACTAGGATCCTTAGGGGCACAGATACGCAGTATTTT.

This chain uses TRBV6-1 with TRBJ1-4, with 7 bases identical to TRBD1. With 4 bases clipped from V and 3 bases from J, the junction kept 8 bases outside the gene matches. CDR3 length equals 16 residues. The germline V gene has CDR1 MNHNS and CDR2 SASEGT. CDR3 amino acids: CASSAVRQGPNEKLFF. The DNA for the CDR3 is TGTGCCAGCAGTGCCGTAAGACAGGGACCTAATGAAAAACTGTTTTTT.

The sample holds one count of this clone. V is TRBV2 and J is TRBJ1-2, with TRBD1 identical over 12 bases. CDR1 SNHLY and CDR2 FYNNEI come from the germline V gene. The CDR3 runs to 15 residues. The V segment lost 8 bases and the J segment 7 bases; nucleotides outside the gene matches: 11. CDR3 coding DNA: TGTGCCAGCGCCCTCCGGGACAGGGGGCTCGGTGGCTACACCTTC. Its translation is CASALRDRGLGGYTF. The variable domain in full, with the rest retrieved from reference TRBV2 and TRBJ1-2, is EPEVTQTPSHQVTQMGQEVILRCVPISNHLYFYWYRQILGQKVEFLVSFYNNEISEKSEIFDDQFSVERPDGSNFTLKIRSTKLEDSAMYFCASALRDRGLGGYTFGSGTRLTVV.

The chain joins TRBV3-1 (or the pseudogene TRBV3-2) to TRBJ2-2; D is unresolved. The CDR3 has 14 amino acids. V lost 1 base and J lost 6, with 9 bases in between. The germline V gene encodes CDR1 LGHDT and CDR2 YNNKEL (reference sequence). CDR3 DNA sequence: TGTGCCAGCAGCCAAGCAGGATTAGCCGGGGAGCTGTTTTTT. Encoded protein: CASSQAGLAGELFF.

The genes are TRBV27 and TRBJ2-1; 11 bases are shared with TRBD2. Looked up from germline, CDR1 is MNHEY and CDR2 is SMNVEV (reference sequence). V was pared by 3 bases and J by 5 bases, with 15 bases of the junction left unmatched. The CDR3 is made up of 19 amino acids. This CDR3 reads CASSFRGTSGRLYDNEQFF. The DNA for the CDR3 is TGTGCCAGCAGTTTCCGGGGGACTAGCGGTCGACTTTATGACAATGAGCAGTTCTTC.

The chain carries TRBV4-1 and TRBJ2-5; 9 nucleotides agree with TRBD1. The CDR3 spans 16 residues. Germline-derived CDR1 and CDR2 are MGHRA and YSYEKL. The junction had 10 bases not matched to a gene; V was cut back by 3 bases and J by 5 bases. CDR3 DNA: TGCGCCAGCAGCCAGACACAGGGGGCGGGTTGGGAGACCCAGTACTTC. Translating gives CASSQTQGAGWETQYF.

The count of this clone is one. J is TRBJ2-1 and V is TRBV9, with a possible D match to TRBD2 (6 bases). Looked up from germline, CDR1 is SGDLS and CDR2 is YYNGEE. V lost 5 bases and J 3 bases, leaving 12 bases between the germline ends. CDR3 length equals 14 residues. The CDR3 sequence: CASSVTSYYNEQFF. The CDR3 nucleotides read TGTGCCAGCAGTGTTACTAGCTACTACAATGAGCAGTTCTTC.

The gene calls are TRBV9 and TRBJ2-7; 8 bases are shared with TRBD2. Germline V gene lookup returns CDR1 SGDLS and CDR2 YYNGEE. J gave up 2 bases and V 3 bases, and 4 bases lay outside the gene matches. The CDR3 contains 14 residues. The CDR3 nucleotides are TGTGCCAGCAGCGGGACTAGCTTGGCCTACGAGCAGTACTTC. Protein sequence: CASSGTSLAYEQYF.

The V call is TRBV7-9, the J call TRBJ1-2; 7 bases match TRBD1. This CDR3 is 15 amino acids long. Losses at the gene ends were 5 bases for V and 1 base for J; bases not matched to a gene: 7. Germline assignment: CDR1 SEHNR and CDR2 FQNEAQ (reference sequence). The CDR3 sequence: CASSHGQENNYGYTF. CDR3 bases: TGTGCCAGCAGCCATGGACAGGAAAATAACTATGGCTACACCTTC. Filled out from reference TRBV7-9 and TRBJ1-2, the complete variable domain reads DTGVSQNPRHKITKRGQNVTFRCDPISEHNRLYWYRQTLGQGPEFLTYFQNEAQLEKSRLLSDRFSAERPKGSFSTLEIQRTEQGDSAMYLCASSHGQENNYGYTFGSGTRLTVV.

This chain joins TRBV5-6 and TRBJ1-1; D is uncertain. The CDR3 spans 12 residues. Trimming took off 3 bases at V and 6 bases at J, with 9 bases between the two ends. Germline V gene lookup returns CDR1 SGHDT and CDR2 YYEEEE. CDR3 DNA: TGTGCCAGCAGCTACCCCGGAGCTGAAGCTTTCTTT. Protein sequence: CASSYPGAEAFF. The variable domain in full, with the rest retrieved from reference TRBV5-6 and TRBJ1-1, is DAGVTQSPTHLIKTRGQQVTLRCSPKSGHDTVSWYQQALGQGPQFIFQYYEEEERQRGNFPDRFSGHQFPNYSSELNVNALLLGDSALYLCASSYPGAEAFFGQGTRLTVV.

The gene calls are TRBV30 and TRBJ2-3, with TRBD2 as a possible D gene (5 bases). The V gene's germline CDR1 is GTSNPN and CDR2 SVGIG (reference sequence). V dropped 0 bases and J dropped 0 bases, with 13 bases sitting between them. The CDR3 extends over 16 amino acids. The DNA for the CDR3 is TGTGCCTGGAGTGTACTAGGCTTTACTAGCACAGATACGCAGTATTTT. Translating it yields CAWSVLGFTSTDTQYF.

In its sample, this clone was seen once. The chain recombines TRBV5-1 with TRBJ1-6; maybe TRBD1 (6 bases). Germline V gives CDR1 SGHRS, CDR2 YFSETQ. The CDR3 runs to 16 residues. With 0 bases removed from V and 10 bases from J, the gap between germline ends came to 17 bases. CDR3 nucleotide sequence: TGCGCCAGCAGCTTGGACCCGGGGGGGGCAAGATCACCCCTCCACTTT. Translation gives CASSLDPGGARSPLHF.